This T cell receptor (beta chain) was found in a study of graft-versus-host responses after intestinal transplantation. Study background: The recipients all started with anti-thymocyte globulin induction and then took tacrolimus and steroids for around 3 years.

Study-level results: In recipient marrow, GvH clones were found, and some appeared first in ileum or blood.

As concerns this clone: Its antigen is undetermined. One end of the junction fails to match germline, which may point to a read error. The same CDR3 arises from other DNA sequences in this sample as well.

Some clones are missing from TCRdb's copy, which holds only in-frame ones; the method was immunoSEQ multiplex PCR. The sample lists some 40,000 clones; about 93% were seen once. Specimen: unstimulated CD8+ T cells sorted from spleen or lymph node cells, collected before transplant. The receptor's source is a human donor who was the organ donor for an intestinal transplant.

The CDR3 bases are TGTGCCACCAGCAAAACGGACAGTAACTACGGCTACACCTTC. It specifies CATSKTDSNYGYTF. The gene calls are TRBV15 and TRBJ1-2; D may be TRBD1 (6 bases). CDR1 is LNHNV and CDR2 is YYDKDF in the germline V gene (reference sequence). This CDR3 comprises 14 residues. The variable domain in full, with the rest retrieved from reference TRBV15 and TRBJ1-2, is DAMVIQNPRYQVTQFGKPVTLSCSQTLNHNVMYWYQQKSSQAPKLLFHYYDKDFNNEADTPDNFQSRRPNTSFCFLDIRSPGLGDTAMYLCATSKTDSNYGYTFGSGTRLTVV.